The rows below give T cell receptor beta chains drawn from one sample of a study of radiotherapy plus CTLA-4 blockade in lung cancer. Clones were read by immunoSEQ multiplex PCR, and TCRdb kept only the in-frame ones, dropping some. Altogether roughly 66,000 clones are present, approximately 83% being singletons, with the ten largest covering roughly 4%. The sample consisted of peripheral blood, taken from a patient treated with radiotherapy plus ipilimumab. These receptors all come from a human donor with non-small cell lung cancer who had a partial response to radiotherapy plus ipilimumab. Each CDR3 is given with its conserved first and last residue. Fields, in order: J gene, V gene, clone size, CDR3 length, D gene, CDR3 protein, CDR3 DNA. A D gene is named only where the DNA matches it firmly. Clone size is not always given. Where it is, it says once, few, many or a class for expanded clones.

>TRBJ1-2|TRBV18|.|15|.
CASSPSTTGDYGYTF
TGTGCCAGCTCCCCGTCCACAACGGGGGACTATGGCTACACCTTC
>TRBJ1-5|TRBV19|.|15|TRBD1
CASSTDRGVVQPQHF
TGTGCCAGTAGTACGGACAGGGGGGTGGTACAGCCCCAGCATTTT
>TRBJ2-6|TRBV5-1|.|16|.
CASSGGPSSGANVLTF
TGCGCCAGCAGTGGCGGTCCGAGCTCTGGGGCCAACGTCCTGACTTTC
>TRBJ1-5|TRBV15|.|16|.
CATSRGVGGNEGPQHF
TGTGCCACCAGCAGAGGGGTTGGAGGGAATGAGGGGCCCCAGCATTTT
>TRBJ2-7|TRBV27|few|15|TRBD1
CASSRAAGTDYEQYF
TGTGCCAGCAGTCGTGCTGCCGGGACAGACTACGAGCAGTACTTC
>TRBJ1-5|TRBV6-5|.|15|.
CASSYSNRVDQPQHF
TGTGCCAGCAGTTACTCGAACAGGGTCGATCAGCCCCAGCATTTT
>TRBJ2-3|TRBV9|few|14|.
CASSVHYVTDTQYF
TGTGCCAGCAGCGTACACTATGTCACAGATACGCAGTATTTT
>TRBJ1-4|TRBV28|.|13|.
CASSLRDKEKLFF
TGTGCCAGCAGTTTAAGGGACAAGGAAAAACTGTTTTTT
>TRBJ2-7|TRBV5-6|few|16|TRBD2
CASSGGGRAKLYEQYF
TGTGCCAGCAGCGGTGGCGGGAGGGCCAAGTTGTACGAGCAGTACTTC
>TRBJ2-1|TRBV5-1|.|15|TRBD2
CASSPTSGSYNEQFF
TGCGCCAGCAGCCCGACTAGCGGCTCCTACAATGAGCAGTTCTTC
>TRBJ2-1|TRBV30|few|16|.
CAWSPERAYSYNEQFF
TGTGCCTGGAGCCCGGAGCGCGCGTACTCCTACAATGAGCAGTTCTTC